This entry describes one TCR beta chain. A few counts support this clonotype. No cognate antigen has been identified for it. No much larger clone is present one base from it, and per-base qualities are unavailable. These data originate in a study of T cell repertoires in cytomegalovirus infection (dated by TCRdb to between 2017 and 2020). Regarding the research as a whole: Alongside well-studied HLA-B-restricted epitopes, the peptide stimulations were aimed at recently identified HLA-C-restricted CMV epitopes, whose presentation resists viral immunomodulation. Because public TCR beta signatures pointed to carriage of CMV infection together with the matching HLA type, the HLA type of each donor mattered for the analysis.

From V the trimming removes 6 bases and from J it removes 2 bases, while the gene matches leave 5 bases of the junction unaccounted for. There are 15 amino acids in the CDR3, from cysteine to phenylalanine inclusive. Just the 45-base CDR3 DNA is kept, in frame starting at base 1. CDR1 is given as LNHDA and CDR2 as SQIVND, both from the germline V gene (reference sequence). Broader findings and caveats from the paper: Carriers of CMV infection plus the relevant HLA type were discriminated by the cumulative frequency of public TCR beta family members in the study cohort and in an independent approximately 340-donor cohort. In the ex vivo response, HLA-C-restricted CMV-specific TCR beta clonotypes were dominant, and in two of eight donors the single most frequent clonotype came from this HLA-C-restricted group.

The run used an Illumina HiSeq 1500. TCRdb reanalyzed the raw reads on its own, using fastp at Q25 for trimming and MiXCR for clone calling, and kept in-frame beta chains. Every CDR3 protein is listed once, alongside the most common genes and DNA of its rows. This sample comprises some 350,000 distinct CDR3 sequences, just under 30% of them detected only once. Clones ranked in the top ten supply about 19% of the sample. The meaning of the sample's treatment or condition label: in vitro stimulation with specific CMV peptide epitopes to enrich CMV-specific T cells. The sample here was cultured PBMCs, taken from culture after CMV antigen stimulation. The TCR was taken from a human donor in good health (CMV status not recorded). Some clones in this sample may be carry-over from other donors' samples. The chain links TRBV19 with TRBJ2-1, and 9 junction bases match TRBD2. The bases are TGTGCCAGTAGGACTAGCGGTTCAACCTACAATGAGCAGTTCTTC. Translated, this gives CASRTSGSTYNEQFF.